This TCR beta chain was observed in a study of cytomegalovirus exposure and HLA in healthy donors. The germline gives CDR1 SEHNR, CDR2 FQNEAQ (reference sequence). The V gene lost 1 base and the J gene lost 5 bases, with 8 bases spanning the gap. This CDR3 has 13 residues. Broader study findings: In an earlier analysis, in approximately 570 donors, most V segments appeared productive either ~90% or ~30% of the time. Later analysis showed most CMV-associated TCR beta chains appearing HLA-restricted. Certain sequence variants were highly shared and formed a cluster, and this cluster was likely a sequencing artifact.

PCR amplification relied on 60 Vbeta primers (plus 13 Jbeta primers). This table comes from immunoSEQ multiplex PCR, and its TCRdb copy is limited to in-frame clones, with some not included. The data hold over 150,000 clones, with approximately 75% observed a single time. This clone was picked up a small number of times. Its matching antigen is unknown. The sample carries other DNA sequences with the same CDR3. This clonotype originated in a man younger than 30 in good health and CMV-seronegative. Source material: PBMCs. The chain combines TRBV7-9 with TRBJ1-1, with unresolved D. The CDR3 sequence is CASSLDPGTEAFF. CDR3 DNA: TGTGCCAGCAGCTTAGATCCCGGGACTGAAGCTTTCTTT.